This record looks at one T cell receptor beta chain sequence and its context. Antigen: not known. The entry originates in a study of Tregs in tolerant kidney transplant recipients. Study-wide results and caveats: No direct test of biological reproducibility was done here. Expanding Tregs on activated donor B cells appeared to best identify donor-specific TCRbeta clones.

Unstimulated Tregs (CD4+CD25+CD127-) and CD4+CD25- non-Tregs were sorted from PBMCs. Here immunoSEQ multiplex PCR was the method, and the copy in TCRdb shows in-frame clones only, minus some. Of about 110,000 clones listed, around 89% are singletons. This CDR3 is built from 14 residues. Germline V gene lookup returns CDR1 SGHVS and CDR2 FQNEAQ. Trimming cost V 3 bases and J 4 bases; bases outside gene matches: 4. This chain connects TRBV7-8 to TRBJ2-3, with 7 bases that match TRBD2. The material was CD4+ T cells from blood, obtained before the transplant. This TCR came from a human donor who received a combined kidney and bone marrow transplant. The CDR3 DNA reads TGTGCCAGCAGCTTGGCGGGGGTATCAGATACGCAGTATTTT. Its protein product is CASSLAGVSDTQYF.